These 4 T cell receptor beta chains came from one sample sequenced in a study of T cells in Graves' hyperthyroidism and ophthalmopathy. The source material, RNA transcripts, was used to amplify TCR beta CDR3 regions. The TCR CDR3 first-round RT-PCR relied on the HTBI primer set. One entry per CDR3 protein results from TCRdb running MiXCR on the multiplex PCR reads. The table shows around 35,000 distinct CDR3 sequences, with roughly half occurring only once. The source material was blood. All receptors derive from a man aged 40-49 years with Graves' ophthalmopathy.

The chain couples TRBV7-8 to TRBJ2-7; D may be TRBD1 (5 bases). The CDR3 covers 14 residues. V shed 6 bases and J shed 7 bases, with 19 bases lying between them. CDR1 SGHVS and CDR2 FQNEAQ come from the germline V gene. The CDR3 DNA follows: TGTGCCAGCAGTCCCCTGGACATTCAAGAAGAGCAGTACTTC. Translated, it gives CASSPLDIQEEQYF.

In the case of this clonotype: With a much larger clone just one base away, this may be a read error. The CDR3 sequence is CASRVEGRARGEKLFF. The CDR3 bases are TGTGCCAGCAGAGTCGAAGGACGGGCTAGGGGTGAAAAACTGTTTTTT. The chain combines TRBV28 with TRBJ1-4; D is perhaps TRBD1 (5 bases). Germline V gene data show CDR1 as MDHEN and CDR2 as SYDVKM. This CDR3 region has 16 residues. Trimming cost V 6 bases and J 7 bases, with 21 bases left between them.

This clonotype was observed many times. The chain employs TRBV6-6 and TRBJ2-7; D gene unclear. The CDR3 extends over 11 amino acids. Germline V gene sequence: CDR1 MNHNY, CDR2 SVGAGI (reference sequence). V dropped 6 bases and J dropped 4 bases, with 7 bases sitting between them. The CDR3, as DNA: TGTGCCAGCAGCATACTATACGAGCAGTACTTC. Protein product: CASSILYEQYF.

CDR3 sequence (DNA): TGTGCCAGCGGGTTGACGGGACAGGGTACCGAGCAGTACTTC. Amino acids: CASGLTGQGTEQYF. The chain has TRBV11-3 and TRBJ2-7; TRBD1 matches at 9 bases. CDR3 length: 14 amino acids. With 8 bases clipped from V and 6 bases from J, the junction kept 11 bases outside the gene matches. Germline CDR1 is SGHNT and CDR2 is YENEEA.